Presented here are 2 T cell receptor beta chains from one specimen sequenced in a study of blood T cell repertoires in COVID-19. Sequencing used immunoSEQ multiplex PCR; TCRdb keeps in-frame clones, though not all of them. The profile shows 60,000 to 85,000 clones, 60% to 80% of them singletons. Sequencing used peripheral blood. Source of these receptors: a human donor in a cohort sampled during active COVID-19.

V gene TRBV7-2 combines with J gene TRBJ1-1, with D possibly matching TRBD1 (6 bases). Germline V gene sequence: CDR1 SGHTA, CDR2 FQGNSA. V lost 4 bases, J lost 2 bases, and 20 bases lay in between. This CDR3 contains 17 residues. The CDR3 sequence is CASSSAAARTANTEAFF. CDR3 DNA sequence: TGTGCCAGCAGCTCAGCCGCCGCCCGGACAGCCAACACTGAAGCTTTCTTT.

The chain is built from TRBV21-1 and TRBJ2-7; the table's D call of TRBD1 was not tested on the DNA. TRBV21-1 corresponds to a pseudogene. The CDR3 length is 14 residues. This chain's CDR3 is CASSTGISSYEQYV. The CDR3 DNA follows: TGTGCCAGCAGCACAGGGATTAGTTCCTACGAGCAGTACGTC.